The 9 T cell receptor beta chains in this list originate from one sample, sequenced in a study of shared clonotypes between healthy human individuals. Repertoires were generated with immunoSEQ multiplex PCR, while TCRdb's copy carries only in-frame clones and drops some. The data show 550,000 to 700,000 clones, roughly 73% seen once. Sample: memory CD4+ T cells sorted from blood. As for subset: CD45RA-negative fraction. The receptors here all came from a woman under 40 in good health.

The CDR3 here is CASSIQGRNTEAFF. CDR3 nucleotide sequence: TGTGCCAGCAGTATCCAAGGGAGGAACACTGAAGCTTTCTTT. This rearrangement joins TRBV2 to TRBJ1-1, with unresolved D. In germline, CDR1 is SNHLY, CDR2 FYNNEI. Trimming removed 5 bases at V and 1 base at J, with 11 bases between. CDR3 size: 14 residues.

In its sample, this clone was seen once. The chain recombines TRBV6-5 with TRBJ2-7, with D maybe TRBD2 (5 bases). The germline CDR1 and CDR2 sequences are MNHEY and SVGAGI. V was cut by 6 bases and J by 0 bases, with 15 bases left in between. The CDR3 consists of 15 residues. The CDR3 bases are TGTGCCAGCAGAGACGGACTTTCTAACTCCTACGAGCAGTACTTC. The encoded protein is CASRDGLSNSYEQYF.

Only a few counts were recorded for this clone. The rearrangement links TRBV7-2 to TRBJ1-3; no clear D gene. This CDR3 is 16 amino acids long. The germline gives CDR1 SGHTA, CDR2 FQGNSA. Trimming took off 1 base at V and 0 bases at J, with 10 bases between the two ends. The CDR3 DNA reads TGTGCCAGCAGCTTAGAGTCCATACCCTCTGGAAACACCATATATTTT. This gives the protein CASSLESIPSGNTIYF.

This sequence joins TRBV9 and TRBJ1-2; perhaps TRBD1 as D (6 bases). CDR3 length: 15 residues. Germline-derived CDR1 and CDR2 are SGDLS and YYNGEE. Trimming took off 4 bases at V and 8 bases at J, with 21 bases between the two ends. For the CDR3, the DNA is TGTGCCAGCAGCCCAGACTACGGACAGAACCAGGGCTACACCTTC. This translates into CASSPDYGQNQGYTF.

On this clone itself: One end of the junction does not line up with germline, which may come from a read error. The V and J genes are TRBV27 and TRBJ1-5; D remains ambiguous. Germline CDR1 and CDR2: MNHEY and SMNVEV (reference sequence). This CDR3 contains 17 residues. CDR3 coding DNA: TGTGCCAGCCGTTTGCTTGGTGGCAGGTATAGCAATCAGCCCCAGCATTTT. This encodes CASRLLGGRYSNQPQHF.

This chain uses TRBV5-1 with TRBJ2-7, with D tentatively TRBD1 (6 bases). The CDR3 runs to 16 residues. Germline assignment: CDR1 SGHRS and CDR2 YFSETQ. The V gene lost 0 bases and the J gene lost 3 bases, with 16 bases spanning the gap. The CDR3: CASSLEPGTPNYEQYF. DNA for the CDR3: TGCGCCAGCAGCTTGGAGCCCGGGACACCAAACTACGAGCAGTACTTC.

This chain joins TRBV29-1 and TRBJ2-2; TRBD1 might be the D (5 bases). Trimming took off 7 bases at V and 1 base at J, with 13 bases between the two ends. The CDR3 has 14 residues. Germline V gene data show CDR1 as SQVTM and CDR2 as ANQGSEA. CDR3 sequence: CSAHPTGNTGELFF. The CDR3 DNA reads as TGCAGCGCACACCCAACAGGGAACACCGGGGAGCTGTTTTTT.

The chain uses TRBV4-2 and TRBJ2-7, with 9 bases that match TRBD2. CDR1 is LGHNA, CDR2 YNFKEQ, per germline. The CDR3 contains 16 residues. J was trimmed by 0 bases and V by 2 bases; bases with no gene match: 5. CDR3 residues: CASSQPFSGSSYEQYF. The CDR3 nucleotides read TGTGCCAGCAGCCAACCATTTAGCGGGAGCTCCTACGAGCAGTACTTC.

The V gene is TRBV14, the J gene TRBJ2-3, with D hard to call. The CDR3 consists of 15 residues. Trimming cost V 0 bases and J 3 bases, with 10 bases left between them. CDR1 is SGHDN and CDR2 is FVKESK in the germline V gene. The chain's CDR3 is CASSQEAHGTDTQYF. The CDR3 nucleotides are TGTGCCAGCAGCCAAGAAGCCCACGGGACAGATACGCAGTATTTT.